These 25 T cell receptor beta chains were sequenced from one sample in a study of shared clonotypes between healthy human individuals. Here immunoSEQ multiplex PCR was the method, and the copy in TCRdb shows in-frame clones only, minus some. The sample consists of 2 million to 2.5 million clones, about 94% of them appearing once. Sequencing was performed on naive CD4+ T cells sorted from blood. Subset given: CD45RA+ positively selected. These receptors all come from a man aged 18 to 30 in good health.

The rearrangement uses TRBV2 and TRBJ2-7; 11 nucleotides match TRBD2. V lost 6 bases to trimming and J lost 6 bases; unmatched junction nucleotides: 7. Germline values: CDR1 SNHLY, CDR2 FYNNEI. The CDR3 covers 14 residues. CDR3 sequence (DNA): TGTGCCAGCAGACCCATAGCGGGAGGGGGCGAGCAGTACTTC. Its translation: CASRPIAGGGEQYF.

This chain connects TRBV10-3 to TRBJ1-5, with D unclear. Germline CDR1 ENHRY, CDR2 SYGVKD. The CDR3 runs to 16 residues. The V end lost 3 bases, the J end lost 0 bases, and 12 bases lay between the germline ends. The CDR3 DNA sequence: TGTGCCATCAGTGACCGAGTCTCAGGTAGCAATCAGCCCCAGCATTTT. Translated: CAISDRVSGSNQPQHF.

This chain links TRBV28 with TRBJ1-2; 9 positions agree with TRBD1. The CDR3 is 13 amino acids. Trimming took 5 bases from V and 7 from J; bases not matched to a gene: 5. Germline V gives CDR1 MDHEN, CDR2 SYDVKM. This CDR3 reads CASSLSDRGGYTF. DNA for the CDR3: TGTGCCAGCAGTCTATCGGACAGGGGTGGCTACACCTTC.

This clone has just one count. The J gene is TRBJ2-5, the V gene TRBV5-1; TRBD2 agrees at 7 bases. Germline values: CDR1 SGHRS, CDR2 YFSETQ. The CDR3 runs 16 residues. V shed 4 bases, J shed 5 bases, and the junction held 14 bases outside the gene matches. The CDR3 reads CASSPGLGVLSETQYF. CDR3 DNA sequence: TGCGCCAGCAGCCCCGGACTAGGGGTACTATCGGAGACCCAGTACTTC. The variable domain in full, with the rest retrieved from reference TRBV5-1 and TRBJ2-5, is KAGVTQTPRYLIKTRGQQVTLSCSPISGHRSVSWYQQTPGQGLQFLFEYFSETQRNKGNFPGRFSGRQFSNSRSEMNVSTLELGDSALYLCASSPGLGVLSETQYFGPGTRLLVL.

Turning to this clone: Other DNA sequences within the sample encode an identical CDR3. The rearrangement joins TRBV7-2 to TRBJ1-1; tentatively, D is TRBD1 (6 bases). The V end lost 3 bases, the J end lost 5 bases, and 10 bases lay between the germline ends. This CDR3 region has 13 residues. Germline CDR1 and CDR2: SGHTA and FQGNSA. The CDR3 sequence is CASSFRGSTEAFF. The CDR3 bases are TGTGCCAGCAGCTTCAGGGGATCGACTGAAGCTTTCTTT.

Only one count was recorded for this clone. This chain joins TRBV30 and TRBJ2-2; 8 bases match TRBD1. The junction had 5 bases not matched to a gene; V was cut back by 5 bases and J by 0 bases. The CDR3 is 15 residues long. CDR1 and CDR2 (germline): GTSNPN, SVGIG (reference sequence). The CDR3 protein is CAWGTGGTNTGELFF. For the CDR3, the DNA is TGTGCCTGGGGGACAGGAGGTACGAACACCGGGGAGCTGTTTTTT.

The rearrangement links TRBV19 to TRBJ2-3; no clear D. V shed 5 bases and J shed 4 bases, with 13 bases lying between them. The CDR3 runs to 14 residues. Per the germline V gene, CDR1 is LNHDA and CDR2 is SQIVND (reference sequence). The CDR3 region has the DNA TGTGCCAGTAGTGAGGCACGAATAGCAGATACGCAGTATTTT. Protein: CASSEARIADTQYF.

This clone was counted once. This sequence joins TRBV4-3 and TRBJ2-7; D is possibly TRBD2 (5 bases). V was cut by 6 bases and J by 0 bases, with 12 bases left in between. The CDR3 has 14 residues. CDR1 and CDR2 from the germline V gene are LGHNA and YSLEER. The CDR3 DNA reads TGCGCCAGCAGATCGTCGGCGGGCTCCTACGAGCAGTACTTC. Translation gives CASRSSAGSYEQYF.

J is TRBJ1-1 and V is TRBV6-5; 7 bases are shared with TRBD1. V was clipped by 5 bases and J by 2 bases; unmatched bases: 8. This CDR3 spans 15 amino acids. Germline V gene sequence: CDR1 MNHEY, CDR2 SVGAGI. Written as DNA, the CDR3 is TGTGCCAGCAGTCGGGCCGGGACAGCAAACACTGAAGCTTTCTTT. Its protein is CASSRAGTANTEAFF.

The V gene is TRBV4-3, the J gene TRBJ2-1; TRBD2 matches at 11 bases. The V gene end was trimmed by 4 bases and the J gene end by 5 bases; junction bases not matched to a gene: 4. The germline gives CDR1 LGHNA, CDR2 YSLEER. This CDR3 has 15 residues. This CDR3 is CASSLAGGGDNEQFF. CDR3 sequence (DNA): TGCGCCAGCAGCCTAGCGGGAGGGGGAGACAATGAGCAGTTCTTC.

This chain links TRBV19 with TRBJ1-1; D unresolved. The CDR3 is 13 residues long. Trimming stripped 2 bases from V and 6 bases from J, with 10 bases between. CDR1 and CDR2 (germline): LNHDA, SQIVND (reference sequence). CDR3 nucleotide sequence: TGTGCCAGTAGTATATTGGGTCGGGCTGAAGCTTTCTTT. Translated, it gives CASSILGRAEAFF.

The chain is built from TRBV7-9 and TRBJ1-3; D remains unclear. Germline CDR1 is SEHNR and CDR2 is FQNEAQ (reference sequence). Trimming shortened V by 6 bases and J by 4 bases, and 16 bases separated the two germline ends. This CDR3 is built from 15 residues. CDR3 loop: CASSASKGRGNTIYF. In nucleotides, the CDR3 is TGTGCCAGCAGTGCCTCGAAGGGCCGGGGAAACACCATATATTTT.

This clone was seen just once. The sample carries other DNA sequences with the same CDR3. J is TRBJ1-1 and V is TRBV5-4; D possibly corresponds to TRBD1 (5 bases). The germline CDR1 and CDR2 sequences are SGHNT and YYREEE (reference sequence). CDR3 length: 14 amino acids. Trimming took off 1 base at V and 0 bases at J, with 7 bases between the two ends. Here the CDR3 DNA reads TGTGCCAGCAGCTTGAAGGGGATGAACACTGAAGCTTTCTTT. Its protein is CASSLKGMNTEAFF.

This chain joins TRBV18 and TRBJ2-2; D is possibly TRBD2 (6 bases). Germline CDR1 and CDR2: KGHSH and LQKENI. The V and J ends lost 5 bases and 7 bases respectively, with 20 bases between them. The CDR3 runs 16 residues. The CDR3 nucleotides are TGTGCCAGCTCATCAGCTCGGAGGGCGTCCGGCGGGGAGCTGTTTTTT. It codes for CASSSARRASGGELFF.

Regarding this clone: This sample includes further DNA sequences coding for the same CDR3. The chain employs TRBV7-9 and TRBJ1-4; D possibly corresponds to TRBD1 (5 bases). Trimming removed 1 base from V and 8 bases from J, with 5 bases in between. Germline V gene sequence: CDR1 SEHNR, CDR2 FQNEAQ (reference sequence). This CDR3 spans 12 amino acids. CDR3: CASSLGGEKLFF. CDR3 sequence (DNA): TGTGCCAGCAGCTTAGGGGGGGAAAAACTGTTTTTT.

The chain has TRBV5-1 and TRBJ2-7, with a possible D match to TRBD2 (6 bases). V was clipped by 4 bases and J by 6 bases, with 17 bases between them. The CDR3 is 14 residues long. Germline CDR1 reads SGHRS; CDR2 reads YFSETQ. CDR3 nucleotide sequence: TGCGCCAGCAGCCCGGGAGACAGTACCCCCGAGCAGTACTTC. Translated, it gives CASSPGDSTPEQYF.

The chain's CDR3 is CASSPGTNFYEQYF. The CDR3 DNA is TGTGCCAGCAGCCCCGGGACAAATTTCTACGAGCAGTACTTC. The chain recombines TRBV5-4 with TRBJ2-7; D perhaps matches TRBD1 (6 bases). Germline V gene data show CDR1 as SGHNT and CDR2 as YYREEE (reference sequence). The CDR3 is 14 amino acids. Trimming removed 4 bases at V and 3 bases at J, with 14 bases between.

The chain recombines TRBV6-1 with TRBJ2-5, with 9 bases that match TRBD2. This CDR3 has 15 residues. J gave up 5 bases and V 7 bases, and 11 bases lay outside the gene matches. Germline loops: CDR1 MNHNS, CDR2 SASEGT. The DNA for the CDR3 is TGTGCCAGCACCTTGGCGGGAGGGCCCCAGGAGACCCAGTACTTC. It codes for CASTLAGGPQETQYF.

The gene calls are TRBV6-5 and TRBJ2-1, with TRBD1 identical over 9 bases. J gave up 5 bases and V 6 bases, and 5 bases lay outside the gene matches. CDR1 MNHEY and CDR2 SVGAGI come from the germline V gene. This CDR3 has 14 residues. CDR3 nucleotides: TGTGCCAGCAGCTCCGGACAGGGGAACAATGAGCAGTTCTTC. Residues: CASSSGQGNNEQFF.

The CDR3 nucleotides read TGTGCCAGTAACGGGTTCGCTAATTCACCCCTCCACTTT. Translating it yields CASNGFANSPLHF. This chain connects TRBV6-6 to TRBJ1-6, with D unresolved. The CDR3 length is 13 residues. Trimming cost V 9 bases and J 6 bases, with 12 bases left between them. Germline V gives CDR1 MNHNY, CDR2 SVGAGI (reference sequence).

In its sample, this clone was seen a few times. Other nucleotide sequences from this sample produce the same CDR3. The chain carries TRBV20-1 and TRBJ1-2; unclear D gene. CDR1 and CDR2 (germline): DFQATT, SNEGSKA (reference sequence). V was shortened by 6 bases and J by 8 bases, with 7 bases between the two germline ends. CDR3 length equals 9 residues. The CDR3 protein is CSAGGGYTF. The CDR3, as DNA: TGCAGTGCCGGAGGCGGCTACACCTTC.

V and J are TRBV5-6 and TRBJ2-4, with a possible D match to TRBD1 (5 bases). The V and J ends lost 0 bases and 1 base respectively, with 8 bases between them. CDR3 size: 15 residues. From germline, CDR1 is SGHDT and CDR2 YYEEEE. CDR3 DNA sequence: TGTGCCAGCAGCTTGGTCAGGGATGCCAAAAACATTCAGTACTTC. This gives the protein CASSLVRDAKNIQYF.

The chain employs TRBV5-8 and TRBJ2-2, with D perhaps matching TRBD2 (5 bases). Trimming pared 0 bases from V and 4 bases from J, leaving 10 bases between. The CDR3 runs to 15 residues. CDR1 is SGHTS and CDR2 is YDEGEE in the germline V gene. Written as DNA, the CDR3 is TGTGCCAGCAGCTTGGCCGAGGGTGTCACCGGGGAGCTGTTTTTT. It yields the protein CASSLAEGVTGELFF.

V usage is TRBV27 and J usage is TRBJ2-3, with D possibly being TRBD1 or TRBD2 (7 bases each). Between the trimmed V and J ends, which lost 7 bases and 5 bases, there was a span of 19 bases. Germline values: CDR1 MNHEY, CDR2 SMNVEV (reference sequence). CDR3 length: 15 amino acids. This CDR3 is CASKYSGGVGDTQYF. As DNA, the CDR3 is TGTGCCAGCAAATATTCAGGGGGGGTGGGAGATACGCAGTATTTT.

The genes are TRBV7-9 and TRBJ2-6, with no clear D. V was cut by 5 bases and J by 10 bases, with 15 bases left in between. Germline V CDR1 and CDR2: SEHNR, FQNEAQ (reference sequence). The length of the CDR3 is 14 residues. The CDR3 loop is CASSAKALQNVLTF. CDR3 coding DNA: TGTGCCAGCAGCGCCAAGGCCCTCCAGAACGTCCTGACTTTC. The full variable domain, completed using reference TRBV7-9 and TRBJ2-6, is DTGVSQNPRHKITKRGQNVTFRCDPISEHNRLYWYRQTLGQGPEFLTYFQNEAQLEKSRLLSDRFSAERPKGSFSTLEIQRTEQGDSAMYLCASSAKALQNVLTFGAGSRLTVL.